One and the same sample provided the 32 T cell receptor beta chains below, sequenced in a study of blood T cell repertoires in COVID-19. Clones were read by immunoSEQ multiplex PCR, and TCRdb kept only the in-frame ones, dropping some. The sample records some 180,000 clones, about three quarters being singletons. Input material: peripheral blood. These receptors originate from a woman aged 45-60 years with active or convalescent COVID-19.

This clone was picked up one time. The rearrangement links TRBV9 to TRBJ2-2, with a weak D call TRBD1 (5 bases). With 3 bases removed from V and 0 bases from J, the gap between germline ends came to 6 bases. Looked up from germline, CDR1 is SGDLS and CDR2 is YYNGEE. The CDR3 contains 14 residues. CDR3: CASSATANTGELFF. Here the CDR3 DNA reads TGTGCCAGCAGCGCGACAGCGAACACCGGGGAGCTGTTTTTT.

Here the CDR3 reads CASSPTVAGGQETQYF. As DNA, the CDR3 is TGTGCCAGCTCACCTACGGTAGCGGGGGGCCAAGAGACCCAGTACTTC. The chain employs TRBV18 and TRBJ2-5; 10 bases agree with TRBD2. Per the germline V gene, CDR1 is KGHSH and CDR2 is LQKENI. Trimming took 3 bases from V and 1 from J; bases not matched to a gene: 5. The CDR3 length is 16 residues.

The chain links TRBV2 to TRBJ1-5; TRBD1 is a possible D gene (5 bases). The V gene lost 0 bases and the J gene lost 4 bases, with 10 bases spanning the gap. CDR3 length equals 15 residues. CDR1 and CDR2 from the germline V gene are SNHLY and FYNNEI. The CDR3 sequence is CASSEARGRNQPQHF. The DNA of the CDR3 is TGTGCCAGCAGTGAAGCGCGGGGGAGGAATCAGCCCCAGCATTTT. Complete variable domain (other parts from reference TRBV2 and TRBJ1-5): EPEVTQTPSHQVTQMGQEVILRCVPISNHLYFYWYRQILGQKVEFLVSFYNNEISEKSEIFDDQFSVERPDGSNFTLKIRSTKLEDSAMYFCASSEARGRNQPQHFGDGTRLSIL.

V usage is TRBV2 and J usage is TRBJ1-2; no clear D gene. Germline values: CDR1 SNHLY, CDR2 FYNNEI. Trimming stripped 8 bases from V and 4 bases from J, with 14 bases between. The CDR3 totals 13 residues. The CDR3 DNA is TGTGCCAGCGGGCCAGGAGGCGGCTATGGCTACACCTTC. Protein product: CASGPGGGYGYTF.

The V gene is TRBV12-3 or TRBV12-4, the J gene TRBJ1-2; 8 bases line up with TRBD1. J gave up 7 bases and V 5 bases, and 6 bases lay outside the gene matches. CDR3 size: 13 residues. The CDR3 sequence is CASSPGTGIGYTF. CDR3 nucleotides: TGTGCCAGCAGTCCCGGGACAGGTATTGGCTACACCTTC.

V and J are TRBV19 and TRBJ1-1, with D unclear. The CDR3 sequence is 14 residues long. V gave up 10 bases and J gave up 5 bases, with 20 bases separating them. CDR1 is LNHDA and CDR2 is SQIVND in the germline V gene (reference sequence). The DNA of the CDR3 is TGTGCCACGATCCATGAGGCGGCAAAGACTGAAGCTTTCTTT. This gives the protein CATIHEAAKTEAFF.

The chain joins TRBV3-1 (or the pseudogene TRBV3-2) to TRBJ1-2; no clear D. The germline V gene has CDR1 LGHDT and CDR2 YNNKEL (reference sequence). There are 15 residues in the CDR3. Trimming removed 6 bases at V and 2 bases at J, with 16 bases between. DNA of the CDR3: TGTGCCAGCAGTCCAAGGTGGGCCAGGAACTATGGCTACACCTTC. Its translation is CASSPRWARNYGYTF.

The V and J genes are TRBV4-2 and TRBJ2-1; 12 bases agree with TRBD2. After removal of 1 base from V and 8 bases from J, the junction contained 3 bases not matched to a gene. This CDR3 has 15 residues. Germline loops: CDR1 LGHNA, CDR2 YNFKEQ. The DNA of the CDR3 is TGTGCCAGCAGCCAAGGACTAGCGGGAGAGGATGAGCAGTTCTTC. It yields the protein CASSQGLAGEDEQFF.

The J gene is TRBJ1-2, the V gene TRBV6-2 or TRBV6-3; TRBD1 matches at 9 bases. Germline V gene data show CDR1 as MNHEY and CDR2 as SVGEGT. The CDR3 spans 16 residues. V lost 6 bases to trimming and J lost 5 bases; unmatched junction nucleotides: 13. In DNA, the CDR3 is TGTGCCAGCAGCAAGACGAGGACAGGGGAGGAATATGGCTACACCTTC. This encodes CASSKTRTGEEYGYTF.

The chain links TRBV2 to TRBJ2-2; possibly TRBD2 for D (6 bases). Deletions cut 6 bases from V and 2 bases from J, with 16 bases between. CDR3 length equals 16 residues. Germline CDR1 SNHLY, CDR2 FYNNEI. CDR3 in DNA: TGTGCCAGCAGAGCGCGGGGTACCAGAAACACCGGGGAGCTGTTTTTT. Its translation is CASRARGTRNTGELFF. Full variable domain (remainder filled in from reference TRBV2 and TRBJ2-2): EPEVTQTPSHQVTQMGQEVILRCVPISNHLYFYWYRQILGQKVEFLVSFYNNEISEKSEIFDDQFSVERPDGSNFTLKIRSTKLEDSAMYFCASRARGTRNTGELFFGEGSRLTVL.

This clone was counted between two and nine times. The rearrangement joins TRBV6-5 to TRBJ1-4; D may be TRBD1 (5 bases). Germline CDR1 MNHEY, CDR2 SVGAGI. The CDR3 extends over 13 amino acids. V lost 9 bases and J lost 8, with 16 bases in between. The CDR3 sequence is CASRGQFSEKLFF. The CDR3 DNA sequence: TGTGCCAGTAGGGGCCAGTTTAGCGAAAAACTGTTTTTT.

CDR3 nucleotides: TGTGCCAGCAGCCAGGGGAGCGGGCTATCCTACAATGAGCAGTTCTTC. This encodes CASSQGSGLSYNEQFF. V gene TRBV14 combines with J gene TRBJ2-1; tentative D call: TRBD2 (6 bases). CDR3 size: 16 residues. V was clipped by 3 bases and J by 1 base, with 13 bases between them. Germline V gene sequence: CDR1 SGHDN, CDR2 FVKESK. Using reference TRBV14 and TRBJ2-1 for the parts outside the CDR3, the full variable domain is EAGVTQFPSHSVIEKGQTVTLRCDPISGHDNLYWYRRVMGKEIKFLLHFVKESKQDESGMPNNRFLAERTGGTYSTLKVQPAELEDSGVYFCASSQGSGLSYNEQFFGPGTRLTVL.

The chain links TRBV6-5 to TRBJ1-1; maybe TRBD1 (5 bases). The CDR3 totals 13 residues. The germline V gene encodes CDR1 MNHEY and CDR2 SVGAGI. Trimming stripped 6 bases from V and 2 bases from J, with 10 bases between. The CDR3 reads CASRGLPNTEAFF. The CDR3 DNA sequence: TGTGCCAGCAGGGGACTCCCTAACACTGAAGCTTTCTTT.

V is TRBV5-4 and J is TRBJ2-6, with 9 bases matching TRBD2. The CDR3 spans 17 residues. Trimming removed 4 bases from V and 0 bases from J; junction bases left unmatched: 5. Germline V gene lookup returns CDR1 SGHNT and CDR2 YYREEE (reference sequence). CDR3: CASSKRGGVSGANVLTF. CDR3 DNA sequence: TGTGCCAGCAGCAAACGCGGGGGGGTCTCTGGGGCCAACGTCCTGACTTTC. The full variable domain, rest sourced from reference TRBV5-4 and TRBJ2-6, is ETGVTQSPTHLIKTRGQQVTLRCSSQSGHNTVSWYQQALGQGPQFIFQYYREEENGRGNFPPRFSGLQFPNYSSELNVNALELDDSALYLCASSKRGGVSGANVLTFGAGSRLTVL.

The genes are TRBV19 and TRBJ2-4; weak D call: TRBD1 (6 bases). Trimming shortened V by 1 base and J by 5 bases, and 9 bases separated the two germline ends. There are 14 residues in the CDR3. CDR1 is LNHDA and CDR2 is SQIVND in the germline V gene (reference sequence). The CDR3 DNA is TGTGCCAGTAGTATAGCAGGGGACCAAAACATTCAGTACTTC. Translation: CASSIAGDQNIQYF.

This clone showed up just once. The gene calls are TRBV6-5 and TRBJ2-2; 7 nucleotides line up with TRBD1. Trimming cost V 6 bases and J 2 bases; bases outside gene matches: 3. The CDR3 length is 14 residues. Germline CDR1 is MNHEY and CDR2 is SVGAGI. CDR3 sequence (DNA): TGTGCCAGCAGAGGGACAGCAAACACCGGGGAGCTGTTTTTT. Its translation: CASRGTANTGELFF.

The V call is TRBV29-1, the J call TRBJ1-3, with TRBD1 matching over 7 bases. V was clipped by 5 bases and J by 8 bases; unmatched bases: 6. The CDR3 runs 12 residues. The germline V gene has CDR1 SQVTM and CDR2 ANQGSEA. The CDR3: CSVRQGADTIYF. The CDR3 nucleotides read TGCAGCGTTAGACAGGGTGCGGACACCATATATTTT.

This clone occurred a few times. The V and J genes are TRBV25-1 and TRBJ2-5, with 8 bases aligning to TRBD2. The CDR3 is 17 amino acids. Trimming took 2 bases from V and 0 from J; bases not matched to a gene: 8. Germline values: CDR1 MGHDK, CDR2 SYGVNS. The CDR3 DNA reads TGTGCCAGCAGTGAAGGGAACCTAGCGGGCCACCAAGAGACCCAGTACTTC. Residues: CASSEGNLAGHQETQYF.

V gene TRBV30 combines with J gene TRBJ1-3, with D possibly TRBD1 on 5 matching bases. This CDR3 contains 13 residues. In germline, CDR1 is GTSNPN, CDR2 SVGIG (reference sequence). The ends were cut back, 0 bases at V and 4 bases at J, with 7 bases in the middle. This CDR3 reads CAWSVSGGNTIYF. CDR3 sequence (DNA): TGTGCCTGGAGTGTATCAGGGGGAAACACCATATATTTT.

This clone was recorded at least ten times. The chain combines TRBV6-4 with TRBJ2-2; 11 bases match TRBD2. The CDR3 runs to 16 residues. The germline CDR1 and CDR2 sequences are MRHNA and SNTAGT. V was pared by 3 bases and J by 4 bases, with 4 bases of the junction left unmatched. The CDR3: CASSDLAGGSTGELFF. The CDR3 nucleotides are TGTGCCAGCAGTGATCTAGCGGGGGGCTCCACCGGGGAGCTGTTTTTT.

V is TRBV28 and J is TRBJ1-1, with D possibly TRBD1 on 6 matching bases. Germline V gene data show CDR1 as MDHEN and CDR2 as SYDVKM. V lost 4 bases and J 5 bases, leaving 11 bases between the germline ends. This CDR3 has 13 amino acids. CDR3 in amino acids: CASSWGTQTEAFF. CDR3 bases: TGTGCCAGCAGTTGGGGGACACAGACTGAAGCTTTCTTT.

The table lists this clone with a count of one. This chain uses TRBV6-2 or TRBV6-3 with TRBJ2-3; D gene ambiguous. V was shortened by 0 bases and J by 5 bases, with 21 bases between the two germline ends. The CDR3 runs 18 residues. The V gene's germline CDR1 is MNHEY and CDR2 SVGEGT. CDR3 nucleotides: TGTGCCAGCAGTTACTCGAAGTCGAGCCCAGGTTGGTTAGATACGCAGTATTTT. Translation: CASSYSKSSPGWLDTQYF.

Here the CDR3 DNA reads TGTGCCAGCAGTTACAGCAGGGTCGATTCACCCCTCCACTTT. Translating it yields CASSYSRVDSPLHF. The rearrangement links TRBV6-2 or TRBV6-3 to TRBJ1-6; D perhaps matches TRBD1 (5 bases). This CDR3 has 14 residues. Looked up from germline, CDR1 is MNHEY and CDR2 is SVGEGT. The ends were cut back, 2 bases at V and 8 bases at J, with 10 bases in the middle.

The rearrangement joins TRBV6-2 or TRBV6-3 to TRBJ1-5; no clear D gene. From germline, CDR1 is MNHEY and CDR2 SVGEGT. V dropped 6 bases and J dropped 4 bases, with 13 bases sitting between them. The CDR3 is 14 residues long. CDR3: CASSLSPGNQPQHF. DNA for the CDR3: TGTGCCAGCAGCCTTTCTCCCGGGAATCAGCCCCAGCATTTT.

This chain joins TRBV3-1 (or the pseudogene TRBV3-2) and TRBJ2-3, with 7 bases that match TRBD2. CDR3 size: 17 residues. Per germline, CDR1 LGHDT and CDR2 YNNKEL (reference sequence). The J segment lost 5 bases and the V segment lost 2 bases, leaving 13 bases of the junction unmatched. The CDR3 sequence: CASSQRPSAGARDTQYF. DNA of the CDR3: TGTGCCAGCAGCCAACGCCCCTCGGCGGGAGCGAGAGATACGCAGTATTTT.

The chain couples TRBV7-2 to TRBJ1-1, with TRBD1 matching over 10 bases. The CDR3 length is 15 residues. Trimming removed 4 bases from V and 7 bases from J; junction bases left unmatched: 9. The germline V gene encodes CDR1 SGHTA and CDR2 FQGNSA. The CDR3 region is CASSSPDRGLVEAFF. The CDR3 coding sequence is TGTGCCAGCAGCTCCCCAGACAGGGGGCTGGTTGAAGCTTTCTTT.

The chain uses TRBV6-4 and TRBJ1-5; 9 nucleotides line up with TRBD1. Germline-derived CDR1 and CDR2 are MRHNA and SNTAGT. CDR3 length equals 18 residues. V gave up 7 bases and J gave up 0 bases; unmatched junction bases: 13. CDR3 region: CASTRTGALGDSNQPQHF. CDR3 coding DNA: TGTGCCAGCACCCGGACAGGGGCCTTGGGGGATAGCAATCAGCCCCAGCATTTT.

In DNA, the CDR3 is TGTGCCAGCAGTCCTACTAGCGGGAATTTCTACGAGCAGTACTTC. Residues: CASSPTSGNFYEQYF. The rearrangement links TRBV2 to TRBJ2-7; 10 bases line up with TRBD2. After removal of 5 bases from V and 3 bases from J, the junction contained 7 bases not matched to a gene. In germline, CDR1 is SNHLY, CDR2 FYNNEI. The CDR3 consists of 15 residues.

The gene calls are TRBV2 and TRBJ1-1; TRBD1 agrees at 7 bases. V dropped 6 bases and J dropped 1; count of bases not matched to a gene: 5. Germline CDR1 SNHLY, CDR2 FYNNEI. The CDR3 covers 14 residues. The CDR3 is CASSPRQGNTEAFF. Written as DNA, the CDR3 is TGTGCCAGCAGCCCCCGACAGGGGAACACTGAAGCTTTCTTT.

This chain uses TRBV7-2 with TRBJ2-5; D might be TRBD2 (7 bases). Germline V gene sequence: CDR1 SGHTA, CDR2 FQGNSA. CDR3 length: 15 amino acids. Trimming removed 1 base from V and 5 bases from J, with 14 bases in between. The CDR3 loop reads CASSLDGGADETQYF. CDR3 DNA: TGTGCCAGCAGCTTAGATGGGGGGGCGGATGAGACCCAGTACTTC.

This CDR3 is CASSATGDTEAFF. In DNA form, the CDR3 reads TGTGCCAGCAGCGCGACAGGGGACACTGAAGCTTTCTTT. The chain links TRBV6-4 to TRBJ1-1; TRBD1 matches 8 bases. The J segment lost 3 bases and the V segment lost 6 bases, leaving 3 bases of the junction unmatched. Germline CDR1 reads MRHNA; CDR2 reads SNTAGT. CDR3 length equals 13 residues.

This clone was seen only once. The gene calls are TRBV28 and TRBJ1-4; D uncertain. The V end was cut by 1 base, the J end by 9 bases, with 6 bases between. Germline CDR1 is MDHEN and CDR2 is SYDVKM. This CDR3 region has 12 residues. The CDR3 DNA reads TGTGCCAGCAGTTTATTACAGCAAAAACTGTTTTTT. Amino acids: CASSLLQQKLFF. Combining the CDR3 with reference TRBV28 and TRBJ1-4 gives the whole variable domain DVKVTQSSRYLVKRTGEKVFLECVQDMDHENMFWYRQDPGLGLRLIYFSYDVKMKEKGDIPEGYSVSREKKERFSLILESASTNQTSMYLCASSLLQQKLFFGSGTQLSVL.